Listed below are T cell receptor beta chains from one sample, sequenced in a study of blood T cell repertoires in COVID-19. Measured with immunoSEQ multiplex PCR; TCRdb has only the in-frame clones, and not every one. This table has about 24,000 clones, about 88% appearing once. Sequenced input: peripheral blood. These receptor sequences come from a human donor in a cohort sampled during active COVID-19. CDR3s include the opening cysteine and the closing phenylalanine or tryptophan. D genes are given only for firm matches. Size is omitted from some rows. Given values are once, few, many or a class for expanded clones.

V: TRBV9; D: -; J: TRBJ2-3; size: -; DNA: TGTGCCAGCAGCGTTTCGGACAGACCTGCTTGGGATACGCAGTATTTT; CDR3: CASSVSDRPAWDTQYF
V: TRBV4-1; D: -; J: TRBJ2-1; size: -; DNA: TGCGCCAGCAGCCAAGCCCTAGGGAGCTCCTACAATGAGCAGTTCTTC; CDR3: CASSQALGSSYNEQFF
V: TRBV7-9; D: -; J: TRBJ1-4; size: -; DNA: TGTGCCAGCGGAGACTTAGCGGAAAAACTGTTTTTT; CDR3: CASGDLAEKLFF
V: TRBV7-2; D: TRBD1; J: TRBJ1-2; size: -; DNA: TGTGCCAGCAGCTCCAACACCGGGACAGGGTACTATGGCTACACCTTC; CDR3: CASSSNTGTGYYGYTF
V: TRBV21-1; D: -; J: TRBJ1-4; size: few; DNA: TGTGCCAGCAGCGGGGAACAGGGGAGTTGTAATGAAAAACTGTTTTTT; CDR3: CASSGEQGSCNEKLFF
V: TRBV19; D: TRBD1; J: TRBJ2-7; size: -; DNA: TGTGCCAGTAGTCCGAGGACAGGCCAGACTGGGCAGTACTTC; CDR3: CASSPRTGQTGQYF
V: TRBV7-9; D: -; J: TRBJ1-1; size: -; DNA: TGTGCCAGCAGCTTAGGCAACTTGAACACTGAAGCTTTCTTT; CDR3: CASSLGNLNTEAFF
V: TRBV7-9; D: -; J: TRBJ2-5; size: -; DNA: TGTGCCAGCAGCTTAGTAGGGGCAGAGACCCAGTACTTC; CDR3: CASSLVGAETQYF
V: TRBV7-2; D: -; J: TRBJ2-1; size: -; DNA: TGTGCCAGCAGTTCGCGGGACTTAGAATACAATGAGCAGTTCTTC; CDR3: CASSSRDLEYNEQFF
V: TRBV19; D: TRBD1; J: TRBJ2-7; size: -; DNA: TGTGCCAGTAGGGGACAGCCTGGCGGGCAGTACTTC; CDR3: CASRGQPGGQYF